The rows below give T cell receptor beta chains drawn from one sample of a study of blood T cell repertoires in COVID-19. Here immunoSEQ multiplex PCR was the method, and the copy in TCRdb shows in-frame clones only, minus some. The sample yields over 250,000 clones, 80% to 85% seen once. Sequenced input: PBMCs or T cells enriched from blood (not recorded which). The receptor source for this set is a man aged 40-49 years who had been exposed to COVID-19. Each CDR3 is given with its conserved first and last residue. Each record gives: J gene, clone size, D gene, V gene, CDR3 protein, CDR3 DNA. D genes are given only for firm matches. The size of a clone is reported for some rows only, either as once, few or many, or as a class for expanded clones.

J gene: TRBJ2-1; clone size: .; D gene: .; V gene: TRBV11-2; CDR3 protein: CASSLILANEQFF; CDR3 DNA: TGTGCCAGCAGCTTAATTCTAGCGAATGAGCAGTTCTTC
J gene: TRBJ2-7; clone size: .; D gene: .; V gene: TRBV5-1; CDR3 protein: CASSYRDISYEQYF; CDR3 DNA: TGCGCCAGCAGCTACCGGGACATCTCCTACGAGCAGTACTTC
J gene: TRBJ2-7; clone size: few; D gene: .; V gene: TRBV15; CDR3 protein: CATSRGGLNYEQYF; CDR3 DNA: TGTGCCACCAGCAGAGGAGGACTAAACTACGAGCAGTACTTC
J gene: TRBJ1-6; clone size: .; D gene: .; V gene: TRBV12-3/TRBV12-4; CDR3 protein: CASRTANSPLHF; CDR3 DNA: TGTGCCAGTCGGACAGCGAATTCACCCCTCCACTTT
J gene: TRBJ1-5; clone size: .; D gene: .; V gene: TRBV2; CDR3 protein: CASSPGTSSNQPQHF; CDR3 DNA: TGTGCCAGCAGTCCCGGGACAAGCTCCAATCAGCCCCAGCATTTT
J gene: TRBJ1-1; clone size: .; D gene: .; V gene: TRBV18; CDR3 protein: CASSPAVPNTEAFF; CDR3 DNA: TGTGCCAGCTCACCCGCGGTTCCGAACACTGAAGCTTTCTTT
J gene: TRBJ2-3; clone size: .; D gene: .; V gene: TRBV9; CDR3 protein: CASSVSGTRDTQYF; CDR3 DNA: TGTGCCAGCAGCGTCTCCGGGACAAGAGATACGCAGTATTTT
J gene: TRBJ1-1; clone size: .; D gene: .; V gene: TRBV6-5; CDR3 protein: CASSYNRNTEAFF; CDR3 DNA: TGTGCCAGCAGTTATAACAGAAACACTGAAGCTTTCTTT
J gene: TRBJ2-1; clone size: .; D gene: TRBD1; V gene: TRBV11-2; CDR3 protein: CASTPEGALRLFF; CDR3 DNA: TGTGCCAGCACCCCTGAGGGGGCTTTGCGGCTGTTCTTC
J gene: TRBJ1-1; clone size: .; D gene: .; V gene: TRBV6-5; CDR3 protein: CASKNPGEAFF; CDR3 DNA: TGTGCCAGCAAAAACCCAGGGGAAGCTTTCTTT
J gene: TRBJ1-4; clone size: .; D gene: TRBD1; V gene: TRBV7-6; CDR3 protein: CASSSRDSNNEKLFF; CDR3 DNA: TGTGCCAGCAGCTCCCGGGACAGCAACAATGAAAAACTGTTTTTT
J gene: TRBJ2-4; clone size: once; D gene: .; V gene: TRBV14; CDR3 protein: CASSPLEGAQNIQYF; CDR3 DNA: TGTGCCAGCAGCCCTCTGGAGGGGGCTCAAAACATTCAGTACTTC